This TCR beta chain is drawn from a study of blood T cell repertoires in COVID-19 (dated by TCRdb to 2020 to 2022). Regarding the research as a whole: Collaborator samples came from the United States, Italy and Spain and covered acute and convalescent phases of COVID-19. The material from the prospective study consisted of cDNA or gDNA derived from T cells, B-cell-depleted T cells, or PBMCs. Deeply sampled blood TCRbeta repertoires from subjects exposed to, actively infected with, or recovered from COVID-19 were included in the dataset. A freely available public database, intended as a resource for researchers studying the immune response to SARS-CoV-2, is where the repertoires were released. The samples were drawn from two sources: the first 160 participants of the ongoing ImmuneRACE study, and about 1,300 subjects contributed by 6 global collaborators. The sample metadata nearly always contained a de-identified subject ID, COVID-19 status, age in years and sex. Where HLA class I and class II types were available, the types were taken from metadata supplied by the sample provider, not from assay-based typing.

Summary of the overall study and its limitations: The quantity of clinical and demographic metadata differed by source and by participant and was supplied without curation.

The germline V gene yields KGHSH for CDR1 and LQKENI for CDR2. The germline V and J ends show losses of 6 bases and 3 bases respectively, and no gene match explains 12 bases of the junction. The CDR3 spans 16 residues, from the cysteine through the phenylalanine. CDR3 DNA is the only sequence kept; it has 48 bases, read in frame from the first base. Each collaborating institution followed its own protocols to collect whole blood in K2EDTA tubes. For TCRbeta analysis, collaborators shipped samples in one of three forms: frozen whole blood, isolated PBMCs, or DNA extracted from either of those sample types. TCRbeta CDR3 regions were amplified from genomic DNA using the immunoSEQ Assay, a bias-controlled multiplex PCR. The original methods were these. The number of nucleated cells in each sample was estimated by amplification of reference gene primers within the assay. To quantify the absolute abundance of each unique TCRbeta CDR3 rearrangement, sequence reads were collapsed and filtered. Productive Simpson clonality was computed per sample as the square root of Simpson's diversity index over productive rearrangements. Not all clones reach the TCRdb copy of this immuneACCESS table, which keeps in-frame sequences only. Checked studies attribute under half of the gap to unresolved V genes and leave the rest unexplained. V, J and clone size are those of that table, while D and trimming were read from the DNA. This sample lists about 65,000 clones; approximately 95% were detected once. The ten biggest clones cover approximately 2.6% of the sample.

Points on this clone: This receptor's antigen is unknown. Within one base of it there is no much larger clone, and no base qualities were kept.

This TCR was sampled from a man in his 70s with active COVID-19. The chain couples TRBV18 to TRBJ2-5; the central 8 bases match TRBD2. Sequencing was carried out using peripheral blood. CDR3 reads: CASSPAGGGTKETQYF. The DNA sequence is TGTGCCAGCTCCCCCGCGGGGGGTGGAACCAAAGAGACCCAGTACTTC. Outside the CDR3, residues come from the reference TRBV18 and TRBJ2-5 proteins, so the full variable domain is: NAGVMQNPRHLVRRRGQEARLRCSPMKGHSHVYWYRQLPEEGLKFMVYLQKENIIDESGMPKERFSAEFPKEGPSILRIQQVVRGDSAAYFCASSPAGGGTKETQYFGPGTRLLVL.